The 13 T cell receptor beta chains listed next were all sequenced from one sample in a study of T-cell memory formation after mild COVID-19. Each CDR3 protein gets one entry after TCRdb re-called the 5' RACE reads with MiXCR. Of tens of thousands of distinct CDR3 sequences in the sample, 20% to 30% were seen once. The specimen sequenced was PBMCs or a T cell subset sorted from them (not recorded which). Receptors originate from a man between 18 and 29 years old who had mild COVID-19 (a few samples of this study predate the infection). Cell type and time point are not known.

This chain joins TRBV12-3 or TRBV12-4 and TRBJ2-3, with TRBD2 as a possible D gene (5 bases). Deletions cut 5 bases from V and 0 bases from J, with 15 bases between. This CDR3 spans 16 amino acids. CDR3: CASSPGRGSSTDTQYF. The CDR3 nucleotides are TGTGCCAGCAGTCCGGGTCGGGGATCTAGCACAGATACGCAGTATTTT.

This clonotype showed up just a few times. This chain links TRBV12-3 or TRBV12-4 with TRBJ2-5, with 7 positions matching TRBD2. The CDR3 is 17 amino acids. J gave up 2 bases and V 8 bases, and 17 bases lay outside the gene matches. Written as DNA, the CDR3 is TGTGCCAGCGCTGCCGAAGGACTAGTGATGGTTCAAGAGACCCAGTACTTC. It is translated as CASAAEGLVMVQETQYF.

The chain couples TRBV4-3 to TRBJ2-3; tentative D call: TRBD2 (5 bases). The V end was cut by 0 bases, the J end by 4 bases, with 11 bases between. The CDR3 totals 15 residues. The germline V gene has CDR1 LGHNA and CDR2 YSLEER. This CDR3 reads CASSQDGSSADTQYF. CDR3 DNA sequence: TGCGCCAGCAGCCAAGATGGGAGTTCGGCAGATACGCAGTATTTT.

This clonotype was seen repeatedly, ten times or more. The gene calls are TRBV7-8 and TRBJ2-3; weak D call: TRBD2 (5 bases). V lost 1 base, J lost 2 bases, and 10 bases lay in between. Per the germline V gene, CDR1 is SGHVS and CDR2 is FQNEAQ. There are 15 residues in the CDR3. DNA for the CDR3: TGTGCCAGCAGCTTAGTTGCGGGCTTCACAGATACGCAGTATTTT. It specifies CASSLVAGFTDTQYF.

The chain carries TRBV28 and TRBJ1-5; the D is unclear. The length of the CDR3 is 13 residues. CDR1 is MDHEN and CDR2 is SYDVKM in the germline V gene. V was shortened by 7 bases and J by 1 base, with 8 bases between the two germline ends. CDR3 bases: TGTGCCAGCATGGTGGCAAGCAATCAGCCCCAGCATTTT. Its protein product is CASMVASNQPQHF.

V gene TRBV5-1 combines with J gene TRBJ2-5; D ambiguous. There are 16 residues in the CDR3. Trimming took off 0 bases at V and 4 bases at J, with 16 bases between the two ends. Germline CDR1 and CDR2: SGHRS and YFSETQ. This chain's CDR3 is CASSLDPGQKGETQYF. The CDR3 DNA is TGCGCCAGCAGCTTGGATCCCGGCCAGAAGGGAGAGACCCAGTACTTC.

This sequence joins TRBV12-3 or TRBV12-4 and TRBJ1-2, with unresolved D. V lost 5 bases and J lost 8, with 15 bases in between. The CDR3 sequence is 13 residues long. CDR3 DNA sequence: TGTGCCAGCAGTCTCGACTCAACGGGGGGCTACACCTTC. Its protein is CASSLDSTGGYTF.

This clonotype has a handful of counts. J is TRBJ1-2 and V is TRBV27; 9 nucleotides agree with TRBD1. The CDR3 extends over 14 amino acids. The V gene end was trimmed by 5 bases and the J gene end by 3 bases; junction bases not matched to a gene: 4. The germline gives CDR1 MNHEY, CDR2 SMNVEV (reference sequence). This CDR3 is CASSATGGYYGYTF. The CDR3 nucleotides read TGTGCCAGCAGTGCCACAGGGGGCTACTATGGCTACACCTTC.

This clonotype has ten or more counts. The CDR3 region is CASSPWGSGASDTQYF. The CDR3 DNA reads as TGTGCCAGCAGCCCTTGGGGTAGCGGGGCCTCAGATACGCAGTATTTT. The chain is built from TRBV12-3 or TRBV12-4 and TRBJ2-3; 8 bases fit TRBD2. The CDR3 is 16 amino acids. The V and J ends lost 6 bases and 4 bases, in that order; junction bases with no gene match: 12.

Only a few counts were recorded for this clonotype. The genes are TRBV27 and TRBJ1-6; D might be TRBD1 (6 bases). CDR1 and CDR2 (germline): MNHEY, SMNVEV (reference sequence). Trimming left V 4 bases short and J 7 bases short, with 8 bases between. CDR3 size: 13 residues. The CDR3 DNA is TGTGCCAGCAGTTCCAGGGGCAATTCACCCCTCCACTTT. Protein: CASSSRGNSPLHF.

There are a few counts of this clonotype. The V gene is TRBV6-2 or TRBV6-3, the J gene TRBJ2-5, with a possible D match to TRBD1 (5 bases). The germline V and J ends were trimmed by 8 bases and 2 bases, with 12 bases remaining between them. Germline assignment: CDR1 MNHEY and CDR2 SVGEGT. The CDR3 is 13 residues long. CDR3 DNA: TGTGCCAGCGGGGCAGCACTTCAAGAGACCCAGTACTTC. Translation: CASGAALQETQYF.

The chain employs TRBV5-6 and TRBJ2-7, with D uncertain. V was pared by 3 bases and J by 0 bases, with 10 bases between. Germline V gives CDR1 SGHDT, CDR2 YYEEEE. This CDR3 spans 14 amino acids. CDR3 sequence reads: CASSSSAASYEQYF. In DNA, the CDR3 is TGTGCCAGCAGCTCGAGCGCTGCCTCCTACGAGCAGTACTTC.

This clonotype turned up a few times. The V gene is TRBV24-1, the J gene TRBJ2-3, with 13 bases matching TRBD2. This CDR3 has 17 amino acids. Germline lookup yields CDR1 KGHDR and CDR2 SFDVKD. J was trimmed by 1 base and V by 3 bases; bases with no gene match: 3. The CDR3 here is CATSDPGLAGGTDTQYF. The CDR3 DNA reads TGTGCCACCAGTGATCCCGGACTAGCGGGGGGCACAGATACGCAGTATTTT.